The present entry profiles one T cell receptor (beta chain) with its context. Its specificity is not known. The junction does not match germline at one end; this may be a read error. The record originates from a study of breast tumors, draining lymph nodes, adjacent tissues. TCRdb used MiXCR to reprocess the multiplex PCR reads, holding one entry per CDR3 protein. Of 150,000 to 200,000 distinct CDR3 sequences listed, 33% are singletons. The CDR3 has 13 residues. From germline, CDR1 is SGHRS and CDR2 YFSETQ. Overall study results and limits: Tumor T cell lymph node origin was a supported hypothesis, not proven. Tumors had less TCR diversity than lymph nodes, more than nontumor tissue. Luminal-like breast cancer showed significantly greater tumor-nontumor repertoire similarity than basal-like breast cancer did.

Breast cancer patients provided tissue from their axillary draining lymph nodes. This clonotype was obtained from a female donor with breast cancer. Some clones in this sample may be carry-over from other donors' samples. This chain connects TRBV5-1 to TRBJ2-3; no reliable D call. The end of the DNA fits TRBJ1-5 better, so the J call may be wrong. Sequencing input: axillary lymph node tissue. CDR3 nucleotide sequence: TGCGCCGGCAGCTTGGCCATCGGAGATACGCAGCATTTT. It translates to CAGSLAIGDTQHF.